A single sample is the source of the 23 T cell receptor beta chains below, sequenced in a study of blood T cell repertoires in COVID-19. Clones were read by immunoSEQ multiplex PCR, and TCRdb kept only the in-frame ones, dropping some. The data hold about 75,000 clones, with 88% observed a single time. Sequencing was carried out using peripheral blood. These receptors were collected from a human donor in a cohort sampled during active COVID-19.

This rearrangement joins TRBV5-6 to TRBJ1-1; a weak D match, TRBD1 (6 bases). The V gene lost 4 bases and the J gene lost 4 bases, with 14 bases spanning the gap. This CDR3 is 14 amino acids long. The germline V gene has CDR1 SGHDT and CDR2 YYEEEE. This chain's CDR3 is CASSPQGISTEAFF. The CDR3 nucleotides read TGTGCCAGCAGCCCTCAGGGGATCAGCACTGAAGCTTTCTTT.

V gene TRBV30 combines with J gene TRBJ2-3, with 11 positions matching TRBD2. Losses at the gene ends were 2 bases for V and 4 bases for J; bases not matched to a gene: 14. The length of the CDR3 is 18 residues. Looked up from germline, CDR1 is GTSNPN and CDR2 is SVGIG (reference sequence). The CDR3 coding sequence is TGTGCCTGGAGTCCCCGGACGTTACTAGCGGGAGTAGCAGATACGCAGTATTTT. Its translation is CAWSPRTLLAGVADTQYF.

The chain combines TRBV2 with TRBJ1-3; D may be TRBD1 (6 bases). The V end was cut by 5 bases, the J end by 3 bases, with 14 bases between. The length of the CDR3 is 15 residues. Germline V CDR1 and CDR2: SNHLY, FYNNEI. The CDR3 DNA follows: TGTGCCAGCAGTCAACGGGGGGCAGGTGGAAACACCATATATTTT. Residues: CASSQRGAGGNTIYF.

The chain employs TRBV3-1 (or the pseudogene TRBV3-2) and TRBJ2-2, with 7 bases fitting TRBD2. Trimming at V came to 1 base and at J to 1 base, leaving 12 bases not matched to a gene. This CDR3 has 19 residues. Germline values: CDR1 LGHDT, CDR2 YNNKEL (reference sequence). The CDR3 sequence is CASSQAKGRVEKNTGELFF. CDR3 bases: TGTGCCAGCAGCCAAGCAAAGGGGAGGGTGGAGAAGAACACCGGGGAGCTGTTTTTT.

The chain has TRBV7-9 and TRBJ2-5; the D is unclear. Trimming left V 8 bases short and J 2 bases short, with 15 bases between. Germline assignment: CDR1 SEHNR and CDR2 FQNEAQ (reference sequence). There are 14 residues in the CDR3. The CDR3 spells CASGYSSSQETQYF. The CDR3 DNA reads TGTGCCAGCGGGTATAGCTCATCTCAAGAGACCCAGTACTTC.

The chain carries TRBV5-8 and TRBJ2-1; a weak D match, TRBD1 (5 bases). Germline values: CDR1 SGHTS, CDR2 YDEGEE. The V end lost 0 bases, the J end lost 8 bases, and 15 bases lay between the germline ends. The CDR3 covers 15 residues. Here the CDR3 DNA reads TGTGCCAGCAGCTTGGCGCAGGGCCCTGCCGATGAGCAGTTCTTC. It is translated as CASSLAQGPADEQFF.

This chain uses TRBV7-3 with TRBJ2-3; D perhaps matches TRBD1 (6 bases). Germline V gene lookup returns CDR1 SGHTA and CDR2 FQGTGA. Between the trimmed V and J ends, which lost 5 bases and 3 bases, there was a span of 15 bases. The CDR3 totals 15 residues. CDR3 loop: CASSTTGLGTDTQYF. The CDR3 nucleotides are TGTGCCAGCAGCACTACAGGGCTTGGGACAGATACGCAGTATTTT.

This CDR3 is CASSSSGDLFHEQYF. The CDR3 DNA follows: TGTGCCAGCAGTTCATCAGGGGATTTATTCCACGAGCAGTACTTC. The chain employs TRBV6-2 or TRBV6-3 and TRBJ2-7; possibly TRBD1 for D (6 bases). The germline V gene encodes CDR1 MNHEY and CDR2 SVGEGT. The V end lost 4 bases, the J end lost 5 bases, and 18 bases lay between the germline ends. This CDR3 has 15 residues.

V is TRBV19 and J is TRBJ2-7, with a weak D call TRBD2 (5 bases). CDR1 is LNHDA and CDR2 is SQIVND in the germline V gene (reference sequence). The CDR3 totals 14 residues. The V and J ends lost 3 bases and 2 bases respectively, with 11 bases between them. The CDR3 DNA sequence: TGTGCCAGTAGTATGACGGGATCGGCCTACGAGCAGTACTTC. As protein: CASSMTGSAYEQYF.

The rearrangement links TRBV6-1 to TRBJ1-1, with 10 bases fitting TRBD1. CDR1 MNHNS and CDR2 SASEGT come from the germline V gene. CDR3 size: 14 residues. V was clipped by 3 bases and J by 5 bases; unmatched bases: 3. The CDR3 loop reads CASSDDRGLTEAFF. CDR3 nucleotides: TGTGCCAGCAGTGACGACAGGGGGCTTACTGAAGCTTTCTTT.

This clone has just a few counts. The V call is TRBV7-2, the J call TRBJ1-2; 9 bases match TRBD1. CDR3 length: 14 residues. The germline V gene has CDR1 SGHTA and CDR2 FQGNSA. The ends lost 5 bases at V and 1 base at J; junction bases unmatched: 2. CDR3 region: CASSDRGSNYGYTF. DNA of the CDR3: TGTGCCAGCAGCGACAGGGGGAGTAACTATGGCTACACCTTC.

The chain combines TRBV18 with TRBJ2-7; 7 bases align to TRBD1. CDR3 size: 16 residues. Germline V gene sequence: CDR1 KGHSH, CDR2 LQKENI. V shed 3 bases, J shed 1 base, and the junction held 9 bases outside the gene matches. The CDR3 reads CASSPSSTGWSYEQYF. The CDR3 nucleotides read TGTGCCAGCTCACCCTCGTCGACAGGGTGGTCCTACGAGCAGTACTTC.

The chain has TRBV6-1 and TRBJ1-6; D is possibly TRBD1 (5 bases). Trimming pared 1 base from V and 9 bases from J, leaving 10 bases between. The CDR3 totals 14 residues. The germline V gene encodes CDR1 MNHNS and CDR2 SASEGT. For the CDR3, the DNA is TGTGCCAGCAGTGAAGGTTTAGGGGTTTCACCCCTCCACTTT. Translating it yields CASSEGLGVSPLHF.

CDR3 nucleotides: TGTGCCAGCAGCTACCCTCCGAGGGGGTTGGGTGATGGCTACACCTTC. This codes for CASSYPPRGLGDGYTF. The chain uses TRBV7-9 and TRBJ1-2; TRBD1 might be the D (6 bases). The V gene's germline CDR1 is SEHNR and CDR2 FQNEAQ (reference sequence). The V end was cut by 4 bases, the J end by 6 bases, with 21 bases between. The CDR3 loop spans 16 amino acids.

The CDR3 bases are TGTGCCAGTAACTGGGGGACAGGGGTCACAGATACGCAGTATTTT. Translation gives CASNWGTGVTDTQYF. The chain carries TRBV19 and TRBJ2-3; the match to TRBD1 covers 10 bases. The CDR3 totals 15 residues. Germline CDR1 reads LNHDA; CDR2 reads SQIVND (reference sequence). V lost 7 bases to trimming and J lost 2 bases; unmatched junction nucleotides: 6.

The rearrangement uses TRBV3-1 (or the pseudogene TRBV3-2) and TRBJ2-1; 9 bases agree with TRBD2. This CDR3 has 17 residues. Germline CDR1 and CDR2: LGHDT and YNNKEL (reference sequence). V lost 3 bases, J lost 4 bases, and 10 bases stayed unmatched. CDR3 DNA sequence: TGTGCCAGCAGCCAGGGCCTCGGCGCGGGAGGGTACAATGAGCAGTTCTTC. Amino acids: CASSQGLGAGGYNEQFF.

This sequence joins TRBV6-2 or TRBV6-3 and TRBJ1-1; D perhaps matches TRBD1 (5 bases). In germline, CDR1 is MNHEY, CDR2 SVGEGT. The V gene lost 2 bases and the J gene lost 7 bases, with 11 bases spanning the gap. There are 13 residues in the CDR3. CDR3 nucleotide sequence: TGTGCCAGCAGTTACGGGCAGGGCCGTGAAGCTTTCTTT. Translation gives CASSYGQGREAFF.

V is TRBV21-1 and J is TRBJ2-7; the table's D call, TRBD1, has no DNA check behind it. TRBV21-1 is a pseudogene locus. The CDR3 runs 17 residues. CDR3 in DNA: TGTGCCAGCAGCAAAAGGGGGAAAAGGTACAGTGCCTACGAGCAGTACTTC. Protein product: CASSKRGKRYSAYEQYF.

This chain uses TRBV4-1 with TRBJ2-3; 12 bases line up with TRBD1. Trimming cost V 4 bases and J 5 bases; bases outside gene matches: 4. The CDR3 runs 15 residues. Germline V lookup: CDR1 MGHRA, CDR2 YSYEKL. The DNA of the CDR3 is TGCGCCAGCAGCCGGGACAGGGGGCATGAAGATACGCAGTATTTT. It is translated as CASSRDRGHEDTQYF.

The chain joins TRBV5-1 to TRBJ2-1, with 7 bases fitting TRBD1. The V gene end was trimmed by 0 bases and the J gene end by 7 bases; junction bases not matched to a gene: 7. The germline V gene encodes CDR1 SGHRS and CDR2 YFSETQ. This CDR3 contains 15 residues. The CDR3: CASSLVPQGENEQFF. The CDR3 nucleotides read TGCGCCAGCAGCTTGGTCCCCCAGGGGGAAAATGAGCAGTTCTTC.

The chain is built from TRBV7-2 and TRBJ1-2, with D hard to call. Trimming took off 1 base at V and 3 bases at J, with 9 bases between the two ends. The CDR3 extends over 14 amino acids. CDR1 SGHTA and CDR2 FQGNSA come from the germline V gene. As DNA, the CDR3 is TGTGCCAGCAGCTTAGGGTCCACTGACTATGGCTACACCTTC. As protein: CASSLGSTDYGYTF. Variable domain in full (rest from reference TRBV7-2 and TRBJ1-2): GAGVSQSPSNKVTEKGKDVELRCDPISGHTALYWYRQSLGQGLEFLIYFQGNSAPDKSGLPSDRFSAERTGGSVSTLTIQRTQQEDSAVYLCASSLGSTDYGYTFGSGTRLTVV.

CDR3 sequence (DNA): TGTGCCAGCAGCCGACAGGGGATAAAAGATACGCAGTATTTT. This codes for CASSRQGIKDTQYF. The chain has TRBV5-4 and TRBJ2-3, with 8 bases that match TRBD1. The CDR3 has 14 amino acids. Germline V gene sequence: CDR1 SGHNT, CDR2 YYREEE (reference sequence). V shed 4 bases and J 5 bases; nucleotides not matched to a gene: 6. The full variable domain, rest sourced from reference TRBV5-4 and TRBJ2-3, is ETGVTQSPTHLIKTRGQQVTLRCSSQSGHNTVSWYQQALGQGPQFIFQYYREEENGRGNFPPRFSGLQFPNYSSELNVNALELDDSALYLCASSRQGIKDTQYFGPGTRLTVL.

V usage is TRBV28 and J usage is TRBJ2-1; 7 bases match TRBD1. Germline trimming cut 6 bases from V and 3 bases from J; bases unmatched to any gene: 8. The CDR3 has 15 amino acids. CDR1 is MDHEN and CDR2 is SYDVKM in the germline V gene. The CDR3 region is CASRESRDSYNEQFF. The CDR3 DNA reads as TGTGCCAGCAGGGAGAGCCGGGACAGCTACAATGAGCAGTTCTTC.